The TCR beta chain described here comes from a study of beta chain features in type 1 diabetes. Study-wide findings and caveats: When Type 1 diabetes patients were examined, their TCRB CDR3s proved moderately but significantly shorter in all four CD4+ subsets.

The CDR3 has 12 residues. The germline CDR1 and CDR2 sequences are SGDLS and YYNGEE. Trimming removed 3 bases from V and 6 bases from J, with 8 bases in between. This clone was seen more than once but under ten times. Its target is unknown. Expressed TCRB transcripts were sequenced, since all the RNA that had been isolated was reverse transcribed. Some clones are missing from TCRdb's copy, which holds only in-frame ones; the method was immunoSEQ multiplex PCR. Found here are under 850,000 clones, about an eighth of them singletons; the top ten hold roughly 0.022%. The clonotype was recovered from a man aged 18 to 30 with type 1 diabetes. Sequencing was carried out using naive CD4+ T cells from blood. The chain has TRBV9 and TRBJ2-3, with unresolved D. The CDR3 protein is CASSAPRDTQYF. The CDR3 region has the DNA TGTGCCAGCAGCGCGCCGCGGGATACGCAGTATTTT.